This record concerns one T cell receptor beta chain sequence. No antigen is known for it. The length of the CDR3 is 13 residues. Germline trimming cut 9 bases from V and 5 bases from J; bases unmatched to any gene: 6. Per germline, CDR1 SEHNR and CDR2 FQNEAQ (reference sequence). These data come from a study of T cell clones after liver transplantation. For the study at large: Post-transplant blood was tracked for graft-donor-reactive T cell clones identified in a pre-transplant mixed lymphocyte reaction. Draws occurred before transplant, before withdrawal, and after complete or failed withdrawal.

Assay: immunoSEQ multiplex PCR; the TCRdb copy retains only in-frame clones and omits some. In the table there are about 19,000 clones, 80% to 90% of which are singletons. Findings of the study overall: In a couple of subjects, few donor cells limited the measurable donor-reactive repertoire.

The specimen comprised CD8+ T cells from blood, sampled before liver transplant. The clonotype was recovered from a human donor who received a liver transplant. This chain links TRBV7-9 with TRBJ1-4; 7 positions agree with TRBD1. CDR3 bases: TGTGCCAGTTCGACAGGGTTGAATGAAAAACTGTTTTTT. It codes for CASSTGLNEKLFF.